Shown below are 15 T cell receptor beta chains from a single sample sequenced in a study of response to subunit inactivated influenza vaccine. TCRdb independently ran MiXCR on the RT-PCR reads; one entry per CDR3 protein. The table records more than 700,000 distinct CDR3 sequences, about 20% of them present only once. Sequences were derived from PBMCs from blood, sampled more than 4 days after vaccination. The receptor source for this set is a man between 50 and 59 years old who received an inactivated influenza vaccine.

The V call is TRBV6-5, the J call TRBJ2-7; 9 nucleotides align to TRBD1. V lost 2 bases and J lost 3; bases outside the gene matches: 8. The V gene's germline CDR1 is MNHEY and CDR2 SVGAGI. The CDR3 spans 16 residues. CDR3: CASSYTTGTGNYEQYF. In DNA form, the CDR3 reads TGTGCCAGCAGTTACACTACCGGGACAGGGAACTACGAGCAGTACTTC.

The chain links TRBV12-3 or TRBV12-4 to TRBJ1-6; perhaps TRBD1 as D (6 bases). This CDR3 spans 14 amino acids. Trimming left V 9 bases short and J 1 base short, with 10 bases between. The CDR3 protein is CASKQGSYNSPLHF. The CDR3 nucleotides read TGTGCCAGTAAACAGGGTTCCTATAATTCACCCCTCCACTTT.

The count of this clonotype is one. The J gene is TRBJ1-2, the V gene TRBV2; the D is unclear. V was cut by 11 bases and J by 3 bases, with 28 bases left in between. The CDR3 loop spans 17 amino acids. Germline lookup yields CDR1 SNHLY and CDR2 FYNNEI. CDR3 nucleotides: TGTGCCTTCACCTCATCGGTAGTGGCAGCCACTTACTATGGCTACACCTTC. Translated: CAFTSSVVAATYYGYTF.

The chain links TRBV20-1 to TRBJ2-3; tentatively, D is TRBD2 (6 bases). V shed 0 bases and J shed 5 bases, with 15 bases lying between them. The germline CDR1 and CDR2 sequences are DFQATT and SNEGSKA (reference sequence). The CDR3 covers 15 residues. CDR3 nucleotide sequence: TGCAGTGCTAGAGATGGCGGAGGGGCAGAAGATACGCAGTATTTT. Translating it yields CSARDGGGAEDTQYF.

V and J are TRBV25-1 and TRBJ1-2, with D perhaps TRBD1 (6 bases). The V end lost 6 bases, the J end lost 5 bases, and 19 bases lay between the germline ends. This CDR3 comprises 15 residues. CDR1 and CDR2 from the germline V gene are MGHDK and SYGVNS. CDR3 coding DNA: TGTGCCAGCAGCATCGGTGAGGGAACAGGGTATGGCTACACCTTC. Translating gives CASSIGEGTGYGYTF.

This clonotype was observed a few times. This sequence joins TRBV6-1 and TRBJ2-7; 7 bases are shared with TRBD1. CDR3 length equals 19 residues. V was pared by 4 bases and J by 0 bases, with 18 bases of the junction left unmatched. Germline V gene data show CDR1 as MNHNS and CDR2 as SASEGT. The CDR3 reads CASSATTGSKTGSSYEQYF. CDR3 sequence (DNA): TGTGCCAGCAGTGCAACGACAGGGAGCAAAACCGGTAGCTCCTACGAGCAGTACTTC.

This clonotype was seen only a few times. The rearrangement uses TRBV6-5 and TRBJ1-6; tentative D call: TRBD1 (6 bases). The V end lost 0 bases, the J end lost 8 bases, and 14 bases lay between the germline ends. The CDR3 has 16 amino acids. The germline CDR1 and CDR2 sequences are MNHEY and SVGAGI. The CDR3 coding sequence is TGTGCCAGCAGTTACTCCCAGGGGCGTTCGGATTCACCCCTCCACTTT. Translating gives CASSYSQGRSDSPLHF.

This clonotype turned up a few times. This CDR3 reads CSVQGGFETYNEQFF. The CDR3 DNA follows: TGCAGCGTCCAAGGGGGGTTCGAAACCTACAATGAGCAGTTCTTC. The chain has TRBV29-1 and TRBJ2-1; D may be TRBD1 or TRBD2 (6 bases each). This CDR3 has 15 amino acids. CDR1 is SQVTM and CDR2 is ANQGSEA in the germline V gene. Trimming cost V 6 bases and J 2 bases, with 17 bases left between them.

The rearrangement links TRBV20-1 to TRBJ2-1; 8 bases are a match to TRBD1. There are 15 residues in the CDR3. J lost 4 bases, V lost 6 bases, and 11 bases had no gene match. Germline loops: CDR1 DFQATT, CDR2 SNEGSKA (reference sequence). The CDR3 sequence: CSAPPHRGAYNEQFF. In DNA, the CDR3 is TGCAGTGCCCCACCCCACAGGGGGGCTTACAATGAGCAGTTCTTC.

This rearrangement joins TRBV5-1 to TRBJ1-4; 7 nucleotides match TRBD1. Losses at the gene ends were 0 bases for V and 0 bases for J; bases not matched to a gene: 2. CDR1 SGHRS and CDR2 YFSETQ come from the germline V gene. The CDR3 is 16 residues long. Here the CDR3 reads CASSLGQGATNEKLFF. CDR3 nucleotide sequence: TGCGCCAGCAGCTTGGGACAGGGAGCAACTAATGAAAAACTGTTTTTT.

V gene TRBV9 combines with J gene TRBJ1-2; a weak D match, TRBD1 (6 bases). Germline CDR1 SGDLS, CDR2 YYNGEE. Trimming took 4 bases from V and 8 from J, leaving 15 bases between them. This CDR3 is built from 13 residues. CDR3 DNA: TGTGCCAGCAGCCCAGGGGACCTGATAGGCTACACCTTC. This gives the protein CASSPGDLIGYTF.

This clonotype was seen only a few times. The chain is built from TRBV9 and TRBJ1-1, with D maybe TRBD1 (6 bases). In germline, CDR1 is SGDLS, CDR2 YYNGEE. The CDR3 length is 14 residues. V was clipped by 3 bases and J by 4 bases, with 13 bases between them. The chain's CDR3 is CASSEGGVGTEAFF. CDR3 DNA: TGTGCCAGCAGCGAGGGGGGGGTGGGCACTGAAGCTTTCTTT.

V usage is TRBV12-3 or TRBV12-4 and J usage is TRBJ1-2; D call uncertain. This CDR3 contains 14 residues. Trimming left V 3 bases short and J 2 bases short, with 10 bases between. CDR3: CASSFYGGNYGYTF. The CDR3 nucleotides read TGTGCCAGCAGTTTCTACGGAGGGAACTATGGCTACACCTTC.

The chain carries TRBV5-1 and TRBJ2-1; D could derive from TRBD1 or TRBD2 (6 bases each). V gave up 0 bases and J gave up 6 bases, with 13 bases separating them. CDR3 length: 15 residues. From germline, CDR1 is SGHRS and CDR2 YFSETQ. CDR3 in DNA: TGCGCCAGCAGCTTGGCTCAGGGGAGGAGCAATGAGCAGTTCTTC. This codes for CASSLAQGRSNEQFF.

This clonotype was seen a few times. This chain connects TRBV4-2 to TRBJ1-3; D uncertain. This CDR3 spans 17 amino acids. Germline V gene lookup returns CDR1 LGHNA and CDR2 YNFKEQ. Trimming removed 0 bases from V and 0 bases from J, with 12 bases in between. In nucleotides, the CDR3 is TGTGCCAGCAGCCAAGACCCTCTTACAAGCTCTGGAAACACCATATATTTT. Protein: CASSQDPLTSSGNTIYF.